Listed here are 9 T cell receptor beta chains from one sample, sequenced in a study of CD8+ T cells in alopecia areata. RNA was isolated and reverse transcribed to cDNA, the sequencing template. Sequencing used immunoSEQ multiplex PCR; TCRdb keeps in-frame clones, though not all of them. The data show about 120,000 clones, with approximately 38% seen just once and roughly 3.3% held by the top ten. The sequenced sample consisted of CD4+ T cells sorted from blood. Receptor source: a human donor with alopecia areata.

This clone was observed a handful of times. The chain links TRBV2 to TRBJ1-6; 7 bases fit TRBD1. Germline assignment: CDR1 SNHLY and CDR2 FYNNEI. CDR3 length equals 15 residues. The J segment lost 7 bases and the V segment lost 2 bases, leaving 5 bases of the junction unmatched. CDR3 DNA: TGTGCCAGCAGTGAAAGGGGGCAGGGGAATTCACCCCTCCACTTT. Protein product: CASSERGQGNSPLHF.

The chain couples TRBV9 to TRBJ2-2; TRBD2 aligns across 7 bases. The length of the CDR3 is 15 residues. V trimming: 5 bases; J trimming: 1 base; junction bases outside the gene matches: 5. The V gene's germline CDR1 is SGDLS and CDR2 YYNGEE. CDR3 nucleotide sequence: TGTGCCAGCAGTCTCAGGGAGGGGAACACCGGGGAGCTGTTTTTT. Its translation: CASSLREGNTGELFF.

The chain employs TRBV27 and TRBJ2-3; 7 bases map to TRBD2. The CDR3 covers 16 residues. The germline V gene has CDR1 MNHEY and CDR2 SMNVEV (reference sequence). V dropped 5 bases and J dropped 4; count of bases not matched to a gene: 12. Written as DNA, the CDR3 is TGTGCCAGCAGTCCTTCTACTAGCGTGAGTGCAGATACGCAGTATTTT. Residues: CASSPSTSVSADTQYF.

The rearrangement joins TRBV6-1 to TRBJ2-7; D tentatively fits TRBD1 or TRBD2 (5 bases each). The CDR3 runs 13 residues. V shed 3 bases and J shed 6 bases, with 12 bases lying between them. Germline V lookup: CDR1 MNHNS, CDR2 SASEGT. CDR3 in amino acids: CASSDIYGGEQYF. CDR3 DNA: TGTGCCAGCAGTGACATTTATGGGGGCGAGCAGTACTTC.

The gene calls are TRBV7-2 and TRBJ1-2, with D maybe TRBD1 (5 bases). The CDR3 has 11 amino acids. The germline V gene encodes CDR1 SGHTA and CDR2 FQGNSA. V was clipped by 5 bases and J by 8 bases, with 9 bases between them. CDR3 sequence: CASSPRDGYTF. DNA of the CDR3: TGTGCCAGCAGCCCCCGGGACGGCTACACCTTC.

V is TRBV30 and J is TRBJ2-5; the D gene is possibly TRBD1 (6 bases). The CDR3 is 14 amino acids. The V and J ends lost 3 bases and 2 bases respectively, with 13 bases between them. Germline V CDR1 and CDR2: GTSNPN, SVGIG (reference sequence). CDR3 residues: CAWSRGVVQETQYF. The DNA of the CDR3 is TGTGCCTGGAGCAGGGGAGTCGTGCAAGAGACCCAGTACTTC.

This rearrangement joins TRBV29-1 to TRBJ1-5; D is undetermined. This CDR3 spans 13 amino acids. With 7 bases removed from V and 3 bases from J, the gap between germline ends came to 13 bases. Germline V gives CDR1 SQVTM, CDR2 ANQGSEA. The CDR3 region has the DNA TGCAGCGCCGGCCCCTCGCCCAATCAGCCCCAGCATTTT. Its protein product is CSAGPSPNQPQHF.

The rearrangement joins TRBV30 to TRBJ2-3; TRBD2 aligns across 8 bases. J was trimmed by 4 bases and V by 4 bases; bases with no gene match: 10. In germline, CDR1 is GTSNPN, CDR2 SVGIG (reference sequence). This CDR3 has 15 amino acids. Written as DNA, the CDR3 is TGTGCCTGGACGAACCACAACGGGAGGGCAGATACGCAGTATTTT. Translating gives CAWTNHNGRADTQYF.

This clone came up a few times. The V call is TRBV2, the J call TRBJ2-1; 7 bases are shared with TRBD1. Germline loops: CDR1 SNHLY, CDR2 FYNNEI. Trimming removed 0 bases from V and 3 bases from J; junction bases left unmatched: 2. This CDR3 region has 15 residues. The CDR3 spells CASSEAGQIYNEQFF. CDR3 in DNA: TGTGCCAGCAGTGAAGCGGGACAGATCTACAATGAGCAGTTCTTC.